The 14 T cell receptor beta chains reported below all come from one sample, sequenced in a study of blood T cell repertoires in COVID-19. The table came from immunoSEQ multiplex PCR; TCRdb's copy has only in-frame clones and leaves some out. The data hold about 81,000 clones, with approximately 80% observed a single time. Sequencing input: peripheral blood. Receptor source: a human donor in a cohort sampled during active COVID-19.

This clone has just one count. V is TRBV27 and J is TRBJ1-4; possible D gene TRBD1, 5 bases. The CDR3 contains 15 residues. Deletions cut 5 bases from V and 3 bases from J, with 13 bases between. Germline-derived CDR1 and CDR2 are MNHEY and SMNVEV (reference sequence). The CDR3 spells CASSPGGSSNEKLFF. In DNA form, the CDR3 reads TGTGCCAGCAGTCCCGGGGGGAGCTCTAATGAAAAACTGTTTTTT.

V and J are TRBV5-1 and TRBJ2-1; 10 positions match TRBD2. V shed 0 bases, J shed 3 bases, and the junction held 6 bases outside the gene matches. Germline values: CDR1 SGHRS, CDR2 YFSETQ. The CDR3 contains 17 residues. The CDR3 loop reads CASSLVASGGRYNEQFF. The CDR3 DNA reads as TGCGCCAGCAGCTTGGTGGCTAGCGGGGGACGCTACAATGAGCAGTTCTTC.

CDR3: CASLEGNTEAFF. CDR3 DNA: TGTGCCAGCCTAGAGGGGAACACTGAAGCTTTCTTT. This chain connects TRBV12-3 or TRBV12-4 to TRBJ1-1; D is ambiguous. Trimming cost V 8 bases and J 1 base, with 8 bases left between them. The CDR3 has 12 residues.

The chain links TRBV7-8 to TRBJ1-4; D remains unclear. CDR1 is SGHVS and CDR2 is FQNEAQ in the germline V gene. Trimming took off 1 base at V and 13 bases at J, with 13 bases between the two ends. The CDR3 runs to 13 residues. The CDR3 DNA reads as TGTGCCAGCAGCTTAGGGCCAGGTCTGGGACTGTTTTTT. The encoded protein is CASSLGPGLGLFF.

The chain links TRBV7-6 to TRBJ2-3, with TRBD2 as a possible D gene (6 bases). CDR3 length: 17 residues. Trimming took 4 bases from V and 4 from J, leaving 21 bases between them. Germline CDR1 and CDR2: SGHVS and FNYEAQ. CDR3 nucleotides: TGTGCCAGCAGCTCGACCCCGGGACTCTTAACCCCAGATACGCAGTATTTT. Translating gives CASSSTPGLLTPDTQYF.

The V call is TRBV19, the J call TRBJ2-5; possibly TRBD2 for D (5 bases). The CDR3 extends over 13 amino acids. The germline V gene has CDR1 LNHDA and CDR2 SQIVND (reference sequence). V lost 3 bases to trimming and J lost 5 bases, with 10 bases between them. The CDR3: CASSIWRGETQYF. The CDR3 DNA is TGTGCCAGTAGTATCTGGAGAGGGGAGACCCAGTACTTC.

Comment on this clone: Other DNA sequences of this sample code for an identical CDR3. The chain employs TRBV7-9 and TRBJ1-1; 7 bases map to TRBD1. Germline CDR1 reads SEHNR; CDR2 reads FQNEAQ (reference sequence). This CDR3 has 14 amino acids. The V and J ends lost 5 bases and 0 bases, in that order; junction bases with no gene match: 3. In DNA form, the CDR3 reads TGTGCCAGCAGCCTGGGACAGCTGAACACTGAAGCTTTCTTT. It specifies CASSLGQLNTEAFF.

The chain is built from TRBV19 and TRBJ2-3; TRBD2 matches 8 bases. The V gene's germline CDR1 is LNHDA and CDR2 SQIVND (reference sequence). The V gene end was trimmed by 6 bases and the J gene end by 0 bases; junction bases not matched to a gene: 5. There are 15 residues in the CDR3. The CDR3 loop is CASSKRGPSTDTQYF. The CDR3 bases are TGTGCCAGTAGCAAGCGGGGGCCGAGCACAGATACGCAGTATTTT.

This chain connects TRBV7-8 to TRBJ1-3; a weak D match, TRBD1 (6 bases). CDR1 and CDR2 from the germline V gene are SGHVS and FQNEAQ. CDR3 length: 16 amino acids. Trimming cost V 5 bases and J 0 bases, with 14 bases left between them. CDR3 DNA: TGTGCCAGCAGCCTAAACAGGGTCCGCTCTGGAAACACCATATATTTT. It is translated as CASSLNRVRSGNTIYF. The full variable domain, with the rest looked up from reference TRBV7-8 and TRBJ1-3, is GAGVSQSPRYKVAKRGQDVALRCDPISGHVSLFWYQQALGQGPEFLTYFQNEAQLDKSGLPSDRFFAERPEGSVSTLKIQRTQQEDSAVYLCASSLNRVRSGNTIYFGEGSWLTVV.

This clone was counted ten times or more. The J gene is TRBJ1-1, the V gene TRBV2; TRBD1 agrees at 8 bases. V was clipped by 7 bases and J by 1 base; unmatched bases: 2. This CDR3 comprises 13 residues. Germline-derived CDR1 and CDR2 are SNHLY and FYNNEI. The CDR3 loop is CASTQGENTEAFF. CDR3 DNA sequence: TGTGCCAGCACACAGGGGGAGAACACTGAAGCTTTCTTT.

The chain employs TRBV24-1 and TRBJ2-1, with TRBD1 matching over 9 bases. With V trimmed by 4 bases and J by 1 base, 4 bases remained unmatched. This CDR3 has 16 residues. Germline V gene lookup returns CDR1 KGHDR and CDR2 SFDVKD. CDR3 residues: CATSDRQGESYNEQFF. The CDR3 nucleotides read TGTGCCACCAGTGACCGACAGGGGGAGTCCTACAATGAGCAGTTCTTC.

This rearrangement joins TRBV10-1 to TRBJ2-1, with TRBD2 matching 9 bases. CDR1 is WNHNN and CDR2 is SYGVQD in the germline V gene (reference sequence). J was trimmed by 6 bases and V by 9 bases; bases with no gene match: 6. The CDR3 spans 13 residues. Here the CDR3 reads CASARGGRNEQFF. The DNA for the CDR3 is TGCGCCAGTGCGCGGGGGGGCCGCAATGAGCAGTTCTTC.

This chain connects TRBV4-1 to TRBJ1-2, with TRBD1 matching 10 bases. V gave up 1 base and J gave up 5 bases; unmatched junction bases: 19. The germline V gene has CDR1 MGHRA and CDR2 YSYEKL. CDR3 length: 20 residues. The DNA for the CDR3 is TGCGCCAGCAGCCAAGGCCCCCAAACCGGGACAGGGGTAATCGGATATGGCTACACCTTC. Its protein product is CASSQGPQTGTGVIGYGYTF.

V gene TRBV18 combines with J gene TRBJ1-1; D might be TRBD1 (6 bases). CDR3 length: 15 amino acids. Deletions cut 3 bases from V and 11 bases from J, with 22 bases between. The germline V gene has CDR1 KGHSH and CDR2 LQKENI. In DNA form, the CDR3 reads TGTGCCAGCTCACCTCGAGGGCAGGGGAGTTGGATGGCTTTCTTT. Translating gives CASSPRGQGSWMAFF. Based on the CDR3 plus reference TRBV18 and TRBJ1-1, the full variable domain is NAGVMQNPRHLVRRRGQEARLRCSPMKGHSHVYWYRQLPEEGLKFMVYLQKENIIDESGMPKERFSAEFPKEGPSILRIQQVVRGDSAAYFCASSPRGQGSWMAFFGQGTRLTVV.